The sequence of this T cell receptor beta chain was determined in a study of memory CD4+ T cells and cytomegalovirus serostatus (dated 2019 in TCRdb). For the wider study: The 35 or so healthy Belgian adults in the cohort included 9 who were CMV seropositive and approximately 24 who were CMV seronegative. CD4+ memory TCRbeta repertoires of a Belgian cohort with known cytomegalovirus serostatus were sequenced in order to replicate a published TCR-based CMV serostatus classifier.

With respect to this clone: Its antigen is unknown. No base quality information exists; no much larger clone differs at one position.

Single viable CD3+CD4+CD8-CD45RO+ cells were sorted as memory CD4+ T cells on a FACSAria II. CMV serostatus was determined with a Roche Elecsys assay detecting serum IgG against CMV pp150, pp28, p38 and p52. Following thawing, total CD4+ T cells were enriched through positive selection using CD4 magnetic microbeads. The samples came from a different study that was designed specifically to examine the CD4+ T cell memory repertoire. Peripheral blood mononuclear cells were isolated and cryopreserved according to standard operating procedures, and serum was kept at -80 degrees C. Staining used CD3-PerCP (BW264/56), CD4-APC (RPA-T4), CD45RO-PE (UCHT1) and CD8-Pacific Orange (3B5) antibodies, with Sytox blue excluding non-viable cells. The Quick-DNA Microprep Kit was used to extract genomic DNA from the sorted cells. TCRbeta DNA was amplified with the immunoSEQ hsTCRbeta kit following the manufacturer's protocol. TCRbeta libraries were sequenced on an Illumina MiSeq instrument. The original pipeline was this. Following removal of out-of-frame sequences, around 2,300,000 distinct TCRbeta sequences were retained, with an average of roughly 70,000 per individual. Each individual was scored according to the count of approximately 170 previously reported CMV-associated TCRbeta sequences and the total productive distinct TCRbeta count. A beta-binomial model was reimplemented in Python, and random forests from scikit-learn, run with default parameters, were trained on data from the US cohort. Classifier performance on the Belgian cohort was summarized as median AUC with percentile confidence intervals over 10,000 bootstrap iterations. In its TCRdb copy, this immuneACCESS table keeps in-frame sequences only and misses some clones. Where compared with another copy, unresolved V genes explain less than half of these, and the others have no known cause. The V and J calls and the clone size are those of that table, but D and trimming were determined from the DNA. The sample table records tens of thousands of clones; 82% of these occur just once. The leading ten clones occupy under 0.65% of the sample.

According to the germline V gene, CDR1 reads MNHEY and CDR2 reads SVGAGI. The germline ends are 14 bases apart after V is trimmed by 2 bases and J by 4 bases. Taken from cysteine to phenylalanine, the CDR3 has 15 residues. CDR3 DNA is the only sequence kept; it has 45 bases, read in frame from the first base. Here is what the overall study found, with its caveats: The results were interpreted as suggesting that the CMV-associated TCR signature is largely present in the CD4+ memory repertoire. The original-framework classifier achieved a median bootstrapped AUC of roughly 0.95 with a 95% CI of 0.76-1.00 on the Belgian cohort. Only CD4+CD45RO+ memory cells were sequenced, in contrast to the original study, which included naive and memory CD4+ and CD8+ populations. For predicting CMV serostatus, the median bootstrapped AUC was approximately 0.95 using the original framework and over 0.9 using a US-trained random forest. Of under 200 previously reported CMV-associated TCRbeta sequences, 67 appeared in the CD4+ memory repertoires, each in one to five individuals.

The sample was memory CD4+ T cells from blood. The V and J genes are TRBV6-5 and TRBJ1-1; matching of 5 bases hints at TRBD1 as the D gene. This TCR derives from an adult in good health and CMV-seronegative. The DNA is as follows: TGTGCCAGCAGTTACGGGGCGGTCGACCTCACTGAAGCTTTCTTT. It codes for CASSYGAVDLTEAFF.